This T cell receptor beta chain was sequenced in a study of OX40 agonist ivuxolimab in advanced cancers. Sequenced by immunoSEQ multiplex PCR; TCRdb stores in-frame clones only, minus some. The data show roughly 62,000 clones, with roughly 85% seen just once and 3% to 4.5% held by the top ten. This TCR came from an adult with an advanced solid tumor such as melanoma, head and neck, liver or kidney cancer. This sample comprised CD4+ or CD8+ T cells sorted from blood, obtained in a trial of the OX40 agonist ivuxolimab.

CDR3 amino acids: CSAHKNTEAFF. CDR3 coding DNA: TGCAGTGCGCACAAGAACACTGAAGCTTTCTTT. V is TRBV20-1 and J is TRBJ1-1; D remains ambiguous. This CDR3 region has 11 residues. Germline lookup yields CDR1 DFQATT and CDR2 SNEGSKA (reference sequence). V was cut by 6 bases and J by 1 base, with 6 bases left in between.